This paragraph reports one TCR beta chain. These data belong to a study of blood T cell repertoires in COVID-19. Germline CDR1 is SGHNT and CDR2 is YYREEE (reference sequence). The length of the CDR3 is 13 residues. V shed 4 bases and J 9 bases; nucleotides not matched to a gene: 9. Assay: immunoSEQ multiplex PCR; the TCRdb copy retains only in-frame clones and omits some. Found here are 30,000 to 40,000 clones, approximately 91% of them singletons; the top ten hold over 10%. This chain links TRBV5-4 with TRBJ1-2; TRBD1 aligns across 7 bases. The material sequenced was peripheral blood. This clonotype was sampled from a man aged 65-85 years with active COVID-19. CDR3: CASSPADRTRYTF. In DNA form, the CDR3 reads TGTGCCAGCAGCCCCGCGGACAGGACGCGCTACACCTTC.